Below are 27 T cell receptor beta chains sequenced from a single sample in a study of cytomegalovirus exposure and HLA in healthy donors. The PCR employed 60 Vbeta primers together with 13 Jbeta primers. Repertoires were generated with immunoSEQ multiplex PCR, while TCRdb's copy carries only in-frame clones and drops some. The table records around 130,000 clones, 66% of them present only once. The sequenced material came from PBMCs. The receptors come from a woman aged 55 to 70 in good health and CMV-seronegative.

The chain is built from TRBV5-4 and TRBJ2-7; possibly TRBD2 for D (6 bases). The germline V and J ends were trimmed by 4 bases and 3 bases, with 17 bases remaining between them. The germline V gene encodes CDR1 SGHNT and CDR2 YYREEE (reference sequence). This CDR3 comprises 15 residues. In DNA, the CDR3 is TGTGCCAGCAGCCACATCGGGGGAACTCGCTACGAGCAGTACTTC. Protein product: CASSHIGGTRYEQYF. Variable domain in full (rest from reference TRBV5-4 and TRBJ2-7): ETGVTQSPTHLIKTRGQQVTLRCSSQSGHNTVSWYQQALGQGPQFIFQYYREEENGRGNFPPRFSGLQFPNYSSELNVNALELDDSALYLCASSHIGGTRYEQYFGPGTRLTVT.

V and J are TRBV9 and TRBJ2-1; 11 nucleotides match TRBD2. Trimming took 4 bases from V and 5 from J; bases not matched to a gene: 5. CDR1 SGDLS and CDR2 YYNGEE come from the germline V gene. The CDR3 extends over 15 amino acids. The CDR3 sequence: CASSPSGRSDNEQFF. CDR3 DNA sequence: TGTGCCAGCAGCCCTAGCGGGAGGTCCGACAATGAGCAGTTCTTC.

The rearrangement joins TRBV25-1 to TRBJ2-5; D call uncertain. TRBJ2-7 explains the end of the DNA better; the J call may be wrong. This CDR3 spans 13 amino acids. Germline CDR1 reads MGHDK; CDR2 reads SYGVNS. CDR3 protein: CASSDTQDYEQYF. CDR3 sequence (DNA): TGTGCCAGCAGTGATACTCAGGACTACGAGCAGTACTTC.

This clone was observed a handful of times. This rearrangement joins TRBV4-3 to TRBJ2-7; 7 nucleotides match TRBD2. This CDR3 spans 16 amino acids. CDR1 and CDR2 (germline): LGHNA, YSLEER. Trimming took 0 bases from V and 2 from J; bases not matched to a gene: 7. The CDR3 loop reads CASSQDGASGAYEQYF. Here the CDR3 DNA reads TGCGCCAGCAGCCAAGATGGGGCTAGCGGAGCCTACGAGCAGTACTTC.

This sequence joins TRBV7-6 and TRBJ2-1, with 9 bases fitting TRBD1. V was clipped by 5 bases and J by 9 bases; unmatched bases: 20. Germline loops: CDR1 SGHVS, CDR2 FNYEAQ. The length of the CDR3 is 18 residues. CDR3 nucleotides: TGTGCCAGCAGCCAAACGGCTCGGGGGACAGGGTGGGGAAGTGAGCAGTTCTTC. This gives the protein CASSQTARGTGWGSEQFF.

The genes are TRBV19 and TRBJ2-1, with 12 bases identical to TRBD2. Germline V gives CDR1 LNHDA, CDR2 SQIVND (reference sequence). The CDR3 covers 15 residues. The J segment lost 5 bases and the V segment lost 5 bases, leaving 4 bases of the junction unmatched. The DNA of the CDR3 is TGTGCCAGTAGTCCGAGGACTAGCGGGGACAATGAGCAGTTCTTC. Translating gives CASSPRTSGDNEQFF.

Comment on this clone: The same CDR3 is also encoded by other DNA sequences in this sample. This chain uses TRBV7-2 with TRBJ2-2; the match to TRBD2 covers 16 bases. The CDR3 is 14 residues long. The germline CDR1 and CDR2 sequences are SGHTA and FQGNSA. Unmatched junction bases numbered 4, after V lost 4 bases and J lost 14 bases. CDR3 region: CASSWGLAGGVLFF. The DNA for the CDR3 is TGTGCCAGCAGCTGGGGACTAGCGGGGGGGGTTCTGTTTTTT.

This clone came up a few times. The chain carries TRBV7-6 and TRBJ2-1; 11 bases fit TRBD2. CDR1 and CDR2 (germline): SGHVS, FNYEAQ. Trimming at V came to 1 base and at J to 9 bases, leaving 5 bases not matched to a gene. CDR3 length: 15 amino acids. The CDR3 is CASSLDIAGGSEQFF. In nucleotides, the CDR3 is TGTGCCAGCAGCTTAGACATAGCGGGAGGGAGTGAGCAGTTCTTC.

This chain links TRBV2 with TRBJ2-5, with unresolved D. The end of the DNA fits TRBJ2-7 better, so the J call may be wrong. The CDR3 is 14 amino acids. In germline, CDR1 is SNHLY, CDR2 FYNNEI. CDR3 residues: CASKPGPSSYEQYF. The CDR3, as DNA: TGTGCCAGCAAGCCAGGCCCAAGCTCCTACGAGCAGTACTTC.

This clone was recorded a few times. Relative to the germline gene, one junction end is altered; a read error may explain this. The CDR3 reads CASSGLQGPLYKQYF. The CDR3 DNA sequence: TGTGCCAGCAGTGGCTTACAGGGGCCTCTCTACAAGCAGTACTTC. This chain links TRBV6-5 with TRBJ2-7, with 7 bases aligning to TRBD1. Germline V gene sequence: CDR1 MNHEY, CDR2 SVGAGI. The CDR3 runs to 15 residues.

CDR3 bases: TGTGCCAGCAGGGGAGTAAGGACTGAAGCTTTCTTT. Protein product: CASRGVRTEAFF. The chain couples TRBV6-4 to TRBJ1-1; D is uncertain. The V end was cut by 6 bases, the J end by 5 bases, with 10 bases between. The CDR3 has 12 residues. Germline CDR1 reads MRHNA; CDR2 reads SNTAGT.

This sequence joins TRBV19 and TRBJ2-3; 9 bases are shared with TRBD2. The CDR3 extends over 16 amino acids. The germline V gene has CDR1 LNHDA and CDR2 SQIVND (reference sequence). Trimming at V came to 5 bases and at J to 3 bases, leaving 9 bases not matched to a gene. The CDR3 region is CASSVGLAGGTDTQYF. In DNA form, the CDR3 reads TGTGCCAGTAGTGTGGGACTAGCCGGGGGTACAGATACGCAGTATTTT.

The genes are TRBV18 and TRBJ1-6; the D gene is possibly TRBD1 (5 bases). Per the germline V gene, CDR1 is KGHSH and CDR2 is LQKENI. The CDR3 contains 14 residues. With 2 bases removed from V and 8 bases from J, the gap between germline ends came to 10 bases. The CDR3 sequence is CASSPSQGDSPLHF. The CDR3 DNA follows: TGTGCCAGCTCACCAAGTCAGGGTGATTCACCCCTCCACTTT.

CDR3 sequence (DNA): TGCAGTGCCCCGAGGAATGAAAAACTGTTTTTT. Translated, it gives CSAPRNEKLFF. V and J are TRBV20-1 and TRBJ1-4; D is undetermined. Germline lookup yields CDR1 DFQATT and CDR2 SNEGSKA (reference sequence). This CDR3 contains 11 residues. V lost 6 bases, J lost 5 bases, and 7 bases lay in between.

CDR3 coding DNA: TGCGCCAGCAGTGAGCTCGGGACAACTGGGGCCAACGTCCTGACTTTC. Translation: CASSELGTTGANVLTF. V gene TRBV10-1 combines with J gene TRBJ2-6; tentatively, D is TRBD1 (6 bases). This CDR3 has 16 amino acids. With 2 bases removed from V and 2 bases from J, the gap between germline ends came to 10 bases. Germline lookup yields CDR1 WNHNN and CDR2 SYGVQD (reference sequence).

This clone turned up a few times. V is TRBV5-5 and J is TRBJ1-1, with D uncertain. With 0 bases removed from V and 1 base from J, the gap between germline ends came to 7 bases. Germline V lookup: CDR1 SGHKS, CDR2 YYEKEE (reference sequence). The CDR3 is made up of 14 amino acids. CDR3 sequence: CASSLGARNTEAFF. The DNA of the CDR3 is TGTGCCAGCAGCTTGGGGGCGCGGAACACTGAAGCTTTCTTT. Variable domain in full (rest from reference TRBV5-5 and TRBJ1-1): DAGVTQSPTHLIKTRGQQVTLRCSPISGHKSVSWYQQVLGQGPQFIFQYYEKEERGRGNFPDRFSARQFPNYSSELNVNALLLGDSALYLCASSLGARNTEAFFGQGTRLTVV.

The chain is built from TRBV25-1 and TRBJ1-1; D is undetermined. V was clipped by 8 bases and J by 0 bases, with 10 bases between them. The CDR3 is made up of 13 amino acids. Per germline, CDR1 MGHDK and CDR2 SYGVNS. CDR3 DNA sequence: TGTGCCAGCCAGACTAGGGTGAACACTGAAGCTTTCTTT. Protein sequence: CASQTRVNTEAFF.

The chain is built from TRBV2 and TRBJ2-1; 10 bases agree with TRBD2. The CDR3 has 17 amino acids. CDR1 SNHLY and CDR2 FYNNEI come from the germline V gene. The trim removed 5 bases at V and 7 bases at J, leaving 14 bases unmatched. The CDR3: CASSTTSGIRRGNEQFF. CDR3 in DNA: TGTGCCAGCAGTACTACTAGCGGGATCCGGCGGGGGAATGAGCAGTTCTTC.

This chain connects TRBV28 to TRBJ1-2; weak D call: TRBD1 (5 bases). V dropped 6 bases and J dropped 7 bases, with 12 bases sitting between them. The V gene's germline CDR1 is MDHEN and CDR2 SYDVKM. This CDR3 has 12 amino acids. CDR3 nucleotide sequence: TGTGCCAGCAGCTCCGTCGGGGGTGGCTACACCTTC. Translating gives CASSSVGGGYTF.

This chain joins TRBV9 and TRBJ2-1, with 10 bases identical to TRBD2. The J segment lost 1 base and the V segment lost 0 bases, leaving 7 bases of the junction unmatched. The CDR3 runs to 18 residues. CDR1 and CDR2 (germline): SGDLS, YYNGEE. The CDR3 spells CASSVGASGSGSYNEQFF. The DNA for the CDR3 is TGTGCCAGCAGCGTAGGGGCTAGCGGGAGCGGGTCCTACAATGAGCAGTTCTTC.

In DNA form, the CDR3 reads TGCAGCGCTGGGGATAGCGGGCTACTCTACGAGCAGTACTTC. It codes for CSAGDSGLLYEQYF. The chain has TRBV29-1 and TRBJ2-7; 7 bases map to TRBD2. Germline lookup yields CDR1 SQVTM and CDR2 ANQGSEA. J gave up 3 bases and V 7 bases, and 12 bases lay outside the gene matches. The CDR3 is 14 residues long.

V gene TRBV7-9 combines with J gene TRBJ2-1; weak D call: TRBD2 (6 bases). CDR3 length: 13 residues. Trimming removed 0 bases at V and 7 bases at J, with 7 bases between. Germline CDR1 and CDR2: SEHNR and FQNEAQ (reference sequence). The CDR3: CASSLARGNEQFF. DNA for the CDR3: TGTGCCAGCAGCTTAGCGCGGGGAAATGAGCAGTTCTTC.

The CDR3 loop is CASSTGTGEETQYF. The CDR3 nucleotides are TGTGCCAGTAGTACTGGGACAGGGGAGGAGACCCAGTACTTC. The rearrangement joins TRBV19 to TRBJ2-5; 10 bases fit TRBD1. CDR1 LNHDA and CDR2 SQIVND come from the germline V gene (reference sequence). The junction had 4 bases not matched to a gene; V was cut back by 4 bases and J by 5 bases. The CDR3 is 14 residues long.

This clone was picked up a small number of times. V and J are TRBV5-1 and TRBJ1-1; D might be TRBD1 (6 bases). This CDR3 comprises 15 residues. Deletions cut 3 bases from V and 2 bases from J, with 14 bases between. Germline V CDR1 and CDR2: SGHRS, YFSETQ. The CDR3 DNA follows: TGCGCCAGCAGCTCGGGTGGGACACCCAACACTGAAGCTTTCTTT. As protein: CASSSGGTPNTEAFF.

This chain uses TRBV2 with TRBJ2-6; a possible D gene is TRBD2 (5 bases). The CDR3 is 17 residues long. The germline V and J ends were trimmed by 7 bases and 2 bases, with 18 bases remaining between them. The germline V gene has CDR1 SNHLY and CDR2 FYNNEI. The CDR3 DNA is TGTGCCAGCACCGTGCGGGTCGCGTTTGCTGGGGCCAACGTCCTGACTTTC. Its protein is CASTVRVAFAGANVLTF.

The chain is built from TRBV6-5 and TRBJ2-2; a possible D gene is TRBD1 (5 bases). Trimming stripped 2 bases from V and 8 bases from J, with 12 bases between. The CDR3 has 14 amino acids. CDR1 MNHEY and CDR2 SVGAGI come from the germline V gene. The CDR3 DNA sequence: TGTGCCAGCAGTTACACCCTTTGGACAGGGGAGCTGTTTTTT. As protein: CASSYTLWTGELFF.

This sequence joins TRBV9 and TRBJ2-1; D is uncertain. The CDR3 spans 16 residues. CDR1 and CDR2 from the germline V gene are SGDLS and YYNGEE. V was trimmed by 4 bases and J by 0 bases, leaving 14 bases between them. Here the CDR3 DNA reads TGTGCCAGCAGCCTCAAGCGAGAGAGCTCCTACAATGAGCAGTTCTTC. It yields the protein CASSLKRESSYNEQFF.